This T cell receptor beta chain came from a study of blood T cell repertoires in COVID-19. Study-wide background: The samples span acute and convalescent COVID-19 from the United States, Italy and Spain. T cells, B-cell-depleted T cells, or PBMCs supplied cDNA or gDNA.

Per the authors' pipeline: Counts of nucleated cells, estimated from reference gene primer amplification, were obtained. Sequencing used immunoSEQ multiplex PCR; TCRdb keeps in-frame clones, though not all of them. V and J calls and clone size are given by that table; D and trimming were obtained from the DNA. The sample carries some 250,000 clones, roughly 91% recorded once. This CDR3 is built from 15 residues. Germline CDR1 and CDR2: GTSNPN and SVGIG (reference sequence). V dropped 2 bases and J dropped 2 bases, with 13 bases sitting between them. The TCR was taken from a woman in her thirties or forties who had recovered from COVID-19. The sequenced material came from peripheral blood. The chain uses TRBV30 and TRBJ2-1; D unresolved. The CDR3 DNA reads as TGTGCCTGGAGTTTCGGTAGCACCACCTACAATGAGCAGTTCTTC. Its translation: CAWSFGSTTYNEQFF. Using reference TRBV30 and TRBJ2-1 for the parts outside the CDR3, the full variable domain is SQTIHQWPATLVQPVGSPLSLECTVEGTSNPNLYWYRQAAGRGLQLLFYSVGIGQISSEVPQNLSASRPQDRQFILSSKKLLLSDSGFYLCAWSFGSTTYNEQFFGPGTRLTVL.